This entry lists 10 T cell receptor beta chains sequenced from one sample in a study of blood T cell repertoires in COVID-19. TCRdb's copy holds only in-frame clones and misses some; the assay was immunoSEQ multiplex PCR. The repertoire holds roughly 220,000 clones, with 82% as singletons. Sample: peripheral blood. Receptors originate from an elderly woman with COVID-19, enrolled during active disease.

This chain links TRBV2 with TRBJ2-7; D unclear. The CDR3 is made up of 10 amino acids. Looked up from germline, CDR1 is SNHLY and CDR2 is FYNNEI. V lost 6 bases and J 10 bases, leaving 10 bases between the germline ends. CDR3 DNA: TGTGCCAGCAGCGCGGTGCGTCAGTACTTC. This encodes CASSAVRQYF.

The chain recombines TRBV7-8 with TRBJ2-1; possibly TRBD1 for D (6 bases). Germline V gene sequence: CDR1 SGHVS, CDR2 FQNEAQ. The CDR3 contains 15 residues. V lost 7 bases and J 0 bases, leaving 13 bases between the germline ends. CDR3 protein: CASNPRGSSYNEQFF. The CDR3 DNA sequence: TGTGCCAGCAACCCTAGGGGGTCCTCCTACAATGAGCAGTTCTTC.

The V call is TRBV6-5, the J call TRBJ1-2; 8 nucleotides match TRBD1. The length of the CDR3 is 15 residues. The V and J ends lost 4 bases and 3 bases, in that order; junction bases with no gene match: 7. Germline values: CDR1 MNHEY, CDR2 SVGAGI. The CDR3 bases are TGTGCCAGCAGTTCCCGGACAGGGACTGACTATGGCTACACCTTC. Its protein product is CASSSRTGTDYGYTF.

This chain uses TRBV15 with TRBJ1-5; the D gene is possibly TRBD1 (6 bases). The CDR3 sequence is 17 residues long. Trimming left V 3 bases short and J 3 bases short, with 18 bases between. The germline V gene encodes CDR1 LNHNV and CDR2 YYDKDF (reference sequence). The CDR3 nucleotides read TGTGCCACCAGCAGGGGGTCCGGACAGCCCTTCAATCAGCCCCAGCATTTT. Protein: CATSRGSGQPFNQPQHF. Combining the CDR3 with reference TRBV15 and TRBJ1-5 gives the whole variable domain DAMVIQNPRYQVTQFGKPVTLSCSQTLNHNVMYWYQQKSSQAPKLLFHYYDKDFNNEADTPDNFQSRRPNTSFCFLDIRSPGLGDTAMYLCATSRGSGQPFNQPQHFGDGTRLSIL.

The rearrangement joins TRBV18 to TRBJ2-7, with 12 nucleotides matching TRBD2. CDR1 is KGHSH, CDR2 LQKENI, per germline. The V gene end was trimmed by 5 bases and the J gene end by 4 bases; junction bases not matched to a gene: 9. This CDR3 is 16 amino acids long. The CDR3: CASSTSSGGARYEQYF. The CDR3 coding sequence is TGTGCCAGCTCAACCTCTAGCGGGGGGGCGAGGTACGAGCAGTACTTC.

V gene TRBV7-2 combines with J gene TRBJ2-7; 9 bases map to TRBD2. The CDR3 is 15 residues long. The V and J ends lost 6 bases and 1 base, in that order; junction bases with no gene match: 7. Looked up from germline, CDR1 is SGHTA and CDR2 is FQGNSA. CDR3 coding DNA: TGTGCCAGCAGTTTCCAAGCGGGAGGATCCTACGAGCAGTACTTC. This encodes CASSFQAGGSYEQYF.

The chain carries TRBV29-1 and TRBJ2-4, with D perhaps matching TRBD1 (6 bases). CDR3 length: 13 amino acids. Per germline, CDR1 SQVTM and CDR2 ANQGSEA. The germline V and J ends were trimmed by 4 bases and 7 bases, with 14 bases remaining between them. CDR3 residues: CSVAVQGLNIQYF. CDR3 DNA sequence: TGCAGCGTTGCGGTCCAGGGGCTGAACATTCAGTACTTC.

The V and J genes are TRBV19 and TRBJ1-2; a possible D gene is TRBD1 (5 bases). Trimming took off 5 bases at V and 4 bases at J, with 20 bases between the two ends. There are 16 residues in the CDR3. Germline values: CDR1 LNHDA, CDR2 SQIVND (reference sequence). The CDR3 loop is CASSSGSLGGSYGYTF. CDR3 DNA: TGTGCCAGTAGTTCGGGCAGCCTGGGGGGAAGCTATGGCTACACCTTC.

The chain has TRBV5-4 and TRBJ1-2; 8 bases are shared with TRBD1. CDR1 and CDR2 (germline): SGHNT, YYREEE (reference sequence). The CDR3 sequence is 15 residues long. Unmatched junction bases numbered 11, after V lost 5 bases and J lost 5 bases. This CDR3 is CASRLKTGDPYGYTF. CDR3 sequence (DNA): TGTGCCAGCAGACTAAAGACAGGGGACCCATATGGCTACACCTTC.

This chain links TRBV11-2 with TRBJ2-4; TRBD1 might be the D (5 bases). V lost 3 bases and J lost 0, with 12 bases in between. Germline V gives CDR1 SGHAT, CDR2 FQNNGV. CDR3 length: 16 residues. This CDR3 reads CASSFTAGLAKNIQYF. The CDR3 bases are TGTGCCAGCAGCTTCACGGCAGGGCTAGCCAAAAACATTCAGTACTTC.